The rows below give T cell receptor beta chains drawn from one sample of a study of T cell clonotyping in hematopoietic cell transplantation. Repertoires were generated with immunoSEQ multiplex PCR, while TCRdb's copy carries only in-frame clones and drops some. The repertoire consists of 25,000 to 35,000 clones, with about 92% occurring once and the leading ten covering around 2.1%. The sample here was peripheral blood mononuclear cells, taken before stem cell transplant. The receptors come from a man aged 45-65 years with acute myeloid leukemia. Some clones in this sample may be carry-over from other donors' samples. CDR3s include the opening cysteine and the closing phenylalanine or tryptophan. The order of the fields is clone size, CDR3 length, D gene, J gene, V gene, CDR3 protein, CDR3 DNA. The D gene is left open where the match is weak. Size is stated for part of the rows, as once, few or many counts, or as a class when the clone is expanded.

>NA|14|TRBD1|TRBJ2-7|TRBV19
CASSMRDRPREQYF
TGTGCCAGTAGTATGAGGGACAGGCCGAGGGAGCAGTACTTC
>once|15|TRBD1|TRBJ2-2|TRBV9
CASSIRTGDTGELFF
TGTGCCAGCAGCATCCGGACAGGGGACACCGGGGAGCTGTTTTTT
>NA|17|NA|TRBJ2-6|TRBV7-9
CASKKGIFSSGANVLTF
TGTGCCAGCAAGAAGGGGATCTTCAGCTCTGGGGCCAACGTCCTGACTTTC
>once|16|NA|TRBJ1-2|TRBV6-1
CASSDQGRVSDYGYTF
TGTGCCAGCAGTGACCAGGGGAGAGTTTCCGACTATGGCTACACCTTC
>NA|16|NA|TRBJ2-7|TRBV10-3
CAISEGQGGAHYEQYF
TGTGCCATCAGTGAGGGGCAGGGGGGAGCCCACTACGAGCAGTACTTC
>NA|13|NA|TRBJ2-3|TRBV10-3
CAISETITDTQYF
TGTGCCATCAGTGAAACGATAACAGATACGCAGTATTTT
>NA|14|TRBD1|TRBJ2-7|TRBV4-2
CASSQYGQDYEQYF
TGTGCCAGCAGCCAATACGGACAGGACTACGAGCAGTACTTC
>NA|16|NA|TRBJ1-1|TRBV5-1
CASSLWAVKQDTEAFF
TGCGCCAGCAGCTTGTGGGCAGTGAAACAGGACACTGAAGCTTTCTTT
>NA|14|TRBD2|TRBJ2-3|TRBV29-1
CSAREGLGTDTQYF
TGCAGCGCAAGAGAGGGACTAGGCACAGATACGCAGTATTTT
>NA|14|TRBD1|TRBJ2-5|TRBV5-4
CASSEDRIPWTQYF
TGTGCCAGCAGCGAGGACAGGATCCCATGGACCCAGTACTTC
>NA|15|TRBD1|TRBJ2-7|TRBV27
CASSPLGTGGDEQYF
TGTGCCAGCAGTCCGCTAGGGACAGGGGGGGACGAGCAGTACTTC
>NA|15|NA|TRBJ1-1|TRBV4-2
CASSQDGGFGTEAFF
TGTGCCAGCAGCCAAGACGGCGGGTTCGGGACTGAAGCTTTCTTT
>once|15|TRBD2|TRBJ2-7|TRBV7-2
CASSLRLAGRGEQYF
TGTGCCAGCAGCTTAAGACTAGCGGGGAGAGGAGAGCAGTACTTC
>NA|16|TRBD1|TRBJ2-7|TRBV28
CASSFSPGQGGYEQYF
TGTGCCAGCAGTTTTTCTCCGGGACAGGGTGGGTACGAGCAGTACTTC
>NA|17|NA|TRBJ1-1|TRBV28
CASSLGWGKGMNTEAFF
TGTGCCAGCAGTCTAGGTTGGGGAAAAGGGATGAACACTGAAGCTTTCTTT
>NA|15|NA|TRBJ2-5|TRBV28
CASSLNLASQETQYF
TGTGCCAGCAGTTTAAACCTAGCGTCTCAAGAGACCCAGTACTTC
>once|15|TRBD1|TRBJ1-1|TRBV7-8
CASSLGTGGRTEAFF
TGTGCCAGCAGCTTAGGGACAGGGGGCCGCACTGAAGCTTTCTTT
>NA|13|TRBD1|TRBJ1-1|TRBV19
CASTLTGGTEAFF
TGTGCCAGTACCCTGACAGGGGGCACTGAAGCTTTCTTT
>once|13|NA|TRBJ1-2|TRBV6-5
CASRPRGDYGYTF
TGTGCCAGCAGGCCTCGGGGGGACTATGGCTACACCTTC
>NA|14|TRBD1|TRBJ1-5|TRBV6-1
CASSLGQDGQPQHF
TGTGCCAGCAGCCTAGGACAGGACGGTCAGCCCCAGCATTTT
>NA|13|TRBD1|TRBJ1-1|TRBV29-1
CSVETGGGTEAFF
TGCAGCGTTGAGACAGGGGGCGGCACTGAAGCTTTCTTT
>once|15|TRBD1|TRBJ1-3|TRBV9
CASTKTGIAGNTIYF
TGTGCCAGCACCAAGACAGGGATTGCAGGAAACACCATATATTTT
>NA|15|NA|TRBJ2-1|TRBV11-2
CASSSTSLSYNEQFF
TGTGCCAGCAGCTCTACATCACTGTCCTACAATGAGCAGTTCTTC
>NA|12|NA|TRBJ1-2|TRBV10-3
CAISPSEGGYTF
TGTGCCATCAGCCCTTCAGAAGGCGGCTACACCTTC
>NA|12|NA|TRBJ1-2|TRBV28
CASSLSLTAVTF
TGTGCCAGCAGTTTATCTTTGACAGCCGTCACCTTC
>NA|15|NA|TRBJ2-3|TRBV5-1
CASSARTASTDTQYF
TGCGCCAGCAGCGCCCGGACGGCCAGCACAGATACGCAGTATTTT
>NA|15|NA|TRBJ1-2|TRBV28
CASSFLQGVGYGYTF
TGTGCCAGCAGTTTCCTTCAGGGAGTTGGCTATGGCTACACCTTC
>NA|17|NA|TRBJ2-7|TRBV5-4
CASSLGNLRPSSYEQYF
TGTGCCAGCAGCTTGGGGAACCTCCGACCTAGCTCCTACGAGCAGTACTTC
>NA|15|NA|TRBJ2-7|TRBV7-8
CASSLGPGQPYEQYF
TGTGCCAGCAGCTTAGGGCCTGGGCAACCCTACGAGCAGTACTTC
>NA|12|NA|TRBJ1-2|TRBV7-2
CASSASYGGYTF
TGTGCCAGCAGCGCCTCATACGGTGGCTACACCTTC
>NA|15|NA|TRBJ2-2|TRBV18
CASSPSNRYTGELFF
TGTGCCAGCTCACCCAGCAACAGATACACCGGGGAGCTGTTTTTT
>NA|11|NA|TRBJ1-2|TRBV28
CASSLRSGYTF
TGTGCCAGCAGTTTACGGTCCGGCTACACCTTC
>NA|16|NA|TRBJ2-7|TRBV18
CASSEYQGSLGNEQYF
TGTGCCAGCTCTGAATACCAGGGGTCCCTTGGGAACGAGCAGTACTTC
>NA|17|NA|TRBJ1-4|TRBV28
CASSLSGEVATNEKLFF
TGTGCCAGCAGTTTATCCGGAGAAGTCGCAACTAATGAAAAACTGTTTTTT
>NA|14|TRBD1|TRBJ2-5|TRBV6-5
CASPLGQAQETQYF
TGTGCCAGCCCCCTGGGACAGGCACAAGAGACCCAGTACTTC
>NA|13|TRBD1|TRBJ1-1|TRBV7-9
CASLGQGASEAFF
TGTGCCAGCCTGGGGCAGGGGGCGTCTGAAGCTTTCTTT
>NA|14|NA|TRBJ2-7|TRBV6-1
CASSAPGPTYEQYF
TGTGCCAGCAGTGCGCCGGGCCCCACCTACGAGCAGTACTTC
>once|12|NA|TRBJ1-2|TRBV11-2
CASSLGGAGYTF
TGTGCCAGCAGCTTAGGGGGGGCAGGCTACACCTTC
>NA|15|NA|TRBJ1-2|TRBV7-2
CASSSLGPSPYGYTF
TGTGCCAGCAGCTCGCTGGGACCATCCCCCTATGGCTACACCTTC
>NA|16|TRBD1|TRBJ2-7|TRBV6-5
CASSYYPDRDTYEQYF
TGTGCCAGCAGTTACTACCCCGACAGGGACACCTACGAGCAGTACTTC
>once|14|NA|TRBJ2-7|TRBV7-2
CASGLSWQGTEQYF
TGTGCCAGCGGCCTATCTTGGCAGGGAACCGAGCAGTACTTC
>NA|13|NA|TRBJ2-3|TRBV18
CASSPHPRDTQYF
TGTGCCAGCTCACCTCACCCCAGGGATACGCAGTATTTT
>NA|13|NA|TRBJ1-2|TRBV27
CASSPDRLYGYTF
TGTGCCAGCAGCCCAGACAGGCTCTACGGCTACACCTTC
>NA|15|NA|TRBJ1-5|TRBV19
CASSPGGGGNQPQHF
TGTGCCAGTAGTCCCGGTGGGGGAGGCAATCAGCCCCAGCATTTT
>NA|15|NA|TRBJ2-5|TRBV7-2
CASSPGPSLQETQYF
TGTGCCAGCAGCCCCGGACCCTCTCTACAAGAGACCCAGTACTTC
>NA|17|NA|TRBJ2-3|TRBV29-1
CSVENSIGGTSTDTQYF
TGCAGCGTTGAAAACAGTATCGGCGGGACTAGCACAGATACGCAGTATTTT
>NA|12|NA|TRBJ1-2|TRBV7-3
CASQTGTYGYTF
TGTGCCAGCCAAACAGGGACCTATGGCTACACCTTC
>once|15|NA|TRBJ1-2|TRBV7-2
CASSLESAPGYGYTF
TGTGCCAGCAGCTTAGAATCAGCCCCGGGCTATGGCTACACCTTC
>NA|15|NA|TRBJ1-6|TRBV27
CASRIMADYNSPLHF
TGTGCCAGCAGGATAATGGCGGATTATAATTCACCCCTCCACTTT
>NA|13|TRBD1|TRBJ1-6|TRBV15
CATSKDRVAPLHF
TGTGCCACCAGCAAGGACAGGGTAGCACCCCTCCACTTT